The clone carrying this TCR beta chain was recorded once. From blood CD8+ and CD4+ T cells, TCR beta sequences were generated. The CD8+ and CD4+ T cells were negatively isolated, with the TEMRA cells enriched by FACS. This entry is derived from a study of CD8 T cells in Susac syndrome. Random hexamers were used to reverse transcribe an amount of 0.5 to 1 ug RNA. Multiplex PCR with immunoSEQ amplified the TCR beta CDR3 across 54 Vbeta and 13 Jbeta. MiXCR was run by TCRdb on the immunoSEQ multiplex PCR reads, yielding one entry per CDR3 protein. The table records approximately 280,000 distinct CDR3 sequences, approximately 81% of them present only once. The receptor comes from a human donor with multiple sclerosis. Sequenced input: CD8+ T cells from PBMCs.

CDR3 sequence: CASLGPIGYTF. The CDR3, as DNA: TGTGCCAGCCTCGGACCCATTGGCTACACCTTC. The chain combines TRBV9 with TRBJ1-2; D not certain. Trimming left V 7 bases short and J 7 bases short, with 11 bases between. Germline CDR1 SGDLS, CDR2 YYNGEE. CDR3 size: 11 residues. Filled out from reference TRBV9 and TRBJ1-2, the complete variable domain reads DSGVTQTPKHLITATGQRVTLRCSPRSGDLSVYWYQQSLDQGLQFLIQYYNGEERAKGNILERFSAQQFPDLHSELNLSSLELGDSALYFCASLGPIGYTFGSGTRLTVV.